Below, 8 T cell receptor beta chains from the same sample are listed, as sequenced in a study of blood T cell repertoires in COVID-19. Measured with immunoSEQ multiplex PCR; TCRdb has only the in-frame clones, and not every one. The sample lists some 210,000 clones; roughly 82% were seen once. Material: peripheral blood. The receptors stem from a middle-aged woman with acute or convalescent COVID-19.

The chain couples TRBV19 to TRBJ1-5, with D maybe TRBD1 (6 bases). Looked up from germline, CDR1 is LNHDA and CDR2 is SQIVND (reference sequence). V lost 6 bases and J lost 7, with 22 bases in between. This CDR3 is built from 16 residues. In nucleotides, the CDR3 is TGTGCCAGTAGGCCTATTACAGGGTTTAGGAGGCAGCCCCAGCATTTT. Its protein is CASRPITGFRRQPQHF.

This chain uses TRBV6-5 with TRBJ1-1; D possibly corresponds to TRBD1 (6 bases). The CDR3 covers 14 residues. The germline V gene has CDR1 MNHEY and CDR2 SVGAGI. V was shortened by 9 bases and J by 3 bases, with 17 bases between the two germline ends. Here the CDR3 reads CASRQELIYTEAFF. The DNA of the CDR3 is TGTGCCAGTAGACAGGAGCTGATTTACACTGAAGCTTTCTTT.

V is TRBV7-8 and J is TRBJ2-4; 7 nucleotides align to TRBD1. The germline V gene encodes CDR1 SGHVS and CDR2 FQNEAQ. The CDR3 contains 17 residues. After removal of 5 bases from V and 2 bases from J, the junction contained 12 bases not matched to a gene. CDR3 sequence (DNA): TGTGCCAGCAGCGCCCGAGGGAGAGGGGGCCCCAAAAACATTCAGTACTTC. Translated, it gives CASSARGRGGPKNIQYF. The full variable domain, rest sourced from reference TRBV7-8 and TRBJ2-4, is GAGVSQSPRYKVAKRGQDVALRCDPISGHVSLFWYQQALGQGPEFLTYFQNEAQLDKSGLPSDRFFAERPEGSVSTLKIQRTQQEDSAVYLCASSARGRGGPKNIQYFGAGTRLSVL.

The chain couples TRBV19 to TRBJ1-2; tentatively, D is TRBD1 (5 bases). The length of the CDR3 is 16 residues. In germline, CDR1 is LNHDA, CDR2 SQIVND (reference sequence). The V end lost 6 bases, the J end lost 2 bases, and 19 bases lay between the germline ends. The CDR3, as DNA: TGTGCCAGTAGACCCCCCTCAGTGCAGGGCAACTATGGCTACACCTTC. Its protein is CASRPPSVQGNYGYTF.

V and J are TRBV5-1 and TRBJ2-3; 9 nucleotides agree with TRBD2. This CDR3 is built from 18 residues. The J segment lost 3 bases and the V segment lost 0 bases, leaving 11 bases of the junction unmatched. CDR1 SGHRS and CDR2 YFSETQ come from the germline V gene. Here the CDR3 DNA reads TGCGCCAGCAGCTTGGACGGACTAGCGTTAAGAGGGACAGATACGCAGTATTTT. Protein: CASSLDGLALRGTDTQYF.

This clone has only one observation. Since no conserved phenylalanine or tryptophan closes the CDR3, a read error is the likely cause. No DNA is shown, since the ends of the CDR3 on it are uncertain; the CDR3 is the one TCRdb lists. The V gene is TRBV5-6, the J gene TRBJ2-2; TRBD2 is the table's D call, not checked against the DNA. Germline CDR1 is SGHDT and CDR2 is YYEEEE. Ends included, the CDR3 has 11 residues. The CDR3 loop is CASSLGGQETI.

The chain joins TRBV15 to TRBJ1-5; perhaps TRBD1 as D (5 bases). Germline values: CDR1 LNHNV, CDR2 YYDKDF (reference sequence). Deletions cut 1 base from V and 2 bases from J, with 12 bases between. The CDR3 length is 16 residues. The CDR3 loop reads CATSRGGTRGNQPQHF. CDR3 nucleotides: TGTGCCACCAGCAGAGGGGGGACTCGGGGCAATCAGCCCCAGCATTTT.

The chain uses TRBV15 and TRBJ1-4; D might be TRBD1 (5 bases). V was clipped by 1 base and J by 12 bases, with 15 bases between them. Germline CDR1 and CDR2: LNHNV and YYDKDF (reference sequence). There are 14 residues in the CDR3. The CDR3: CATSRGQRGVQLFF. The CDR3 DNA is TGTGCCACCAGCAGAGGACAGAGAGGAGTGCAACTGTTTTTT.